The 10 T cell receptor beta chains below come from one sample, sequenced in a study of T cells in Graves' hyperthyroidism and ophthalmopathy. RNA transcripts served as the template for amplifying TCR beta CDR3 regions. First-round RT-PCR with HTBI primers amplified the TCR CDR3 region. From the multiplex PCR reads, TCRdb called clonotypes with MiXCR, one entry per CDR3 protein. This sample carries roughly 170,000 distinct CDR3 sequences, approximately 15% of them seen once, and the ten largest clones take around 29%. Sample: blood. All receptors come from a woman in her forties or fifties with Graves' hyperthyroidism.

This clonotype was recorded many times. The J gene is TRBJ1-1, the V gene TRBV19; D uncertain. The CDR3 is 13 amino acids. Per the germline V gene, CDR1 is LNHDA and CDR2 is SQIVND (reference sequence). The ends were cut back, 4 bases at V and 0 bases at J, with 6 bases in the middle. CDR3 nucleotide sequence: TGTGCCAGTAGTACTAATATGAACACTGAAGCTTTCTTT. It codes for CASSTNMNTEAFF. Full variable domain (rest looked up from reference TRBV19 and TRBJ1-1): DGGITQSPKYLFRKEGQNVTLSCEQNLNHDAMYWYRQDPGQGLRLIYYSQIVNDFQKGDIAEGYSVSREKKESFPLTVTSAQKNPTAFYLCASSTNMNTEAFFGQGTRLTVV.

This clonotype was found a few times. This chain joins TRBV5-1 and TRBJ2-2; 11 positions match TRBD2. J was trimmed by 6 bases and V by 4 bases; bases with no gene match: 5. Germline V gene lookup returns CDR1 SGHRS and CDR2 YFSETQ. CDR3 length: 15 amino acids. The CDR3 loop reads CASSETSGVSGELFF. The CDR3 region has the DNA TGCGCCAGCAGCGAGACTAGCGGGGTATCCGGGGAGCTGTTTTTT.

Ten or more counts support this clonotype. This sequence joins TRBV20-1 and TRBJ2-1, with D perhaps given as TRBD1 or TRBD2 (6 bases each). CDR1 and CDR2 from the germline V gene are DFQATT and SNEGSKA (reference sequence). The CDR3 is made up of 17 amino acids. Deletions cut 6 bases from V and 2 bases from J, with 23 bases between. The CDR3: CSATRRGVIVAYNEQFF. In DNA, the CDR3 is TGCAGTGCCACTAGAAGGGGGGTTATAGTAGCCTACAATGAGCAGTTCTTC.

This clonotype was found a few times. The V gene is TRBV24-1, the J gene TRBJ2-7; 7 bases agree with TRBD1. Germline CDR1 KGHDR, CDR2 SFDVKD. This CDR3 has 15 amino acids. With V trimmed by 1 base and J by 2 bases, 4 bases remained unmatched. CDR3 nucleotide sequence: TGTGCCACCAGTGATTTAACGGGACAGACCTACGAGCAGTACTTC. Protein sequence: CATSDLTGQTYEQYF.

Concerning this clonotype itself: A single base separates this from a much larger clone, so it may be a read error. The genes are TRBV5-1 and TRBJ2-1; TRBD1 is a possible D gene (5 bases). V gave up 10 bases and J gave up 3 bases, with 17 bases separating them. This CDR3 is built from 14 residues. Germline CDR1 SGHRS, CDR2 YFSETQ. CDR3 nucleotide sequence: TGCGCCTGGGCTACAGGAGACCGCTACAATGAGCAGTTCTTC. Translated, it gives CAWATGDRYNEQFF.

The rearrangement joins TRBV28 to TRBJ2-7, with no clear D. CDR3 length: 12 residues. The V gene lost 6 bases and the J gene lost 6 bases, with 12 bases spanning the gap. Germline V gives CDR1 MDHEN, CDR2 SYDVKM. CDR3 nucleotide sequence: TGTGCCAGCAGCGTATTGCTACGCGAGCAGTACTTC. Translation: CASSVLLREQYF.

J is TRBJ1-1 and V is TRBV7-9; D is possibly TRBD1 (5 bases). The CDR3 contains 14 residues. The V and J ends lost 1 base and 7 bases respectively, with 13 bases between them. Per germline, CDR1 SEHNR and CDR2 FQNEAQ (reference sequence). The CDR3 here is CASSLDGRGIEAFF. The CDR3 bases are TGTGCCAGCAGCTTAGATGGCCGGGGGATTGAAGCTTTCTTT.

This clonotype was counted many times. Here the CDR3 reads CASSLNALQGLNTEAFF. CDR3 DNA sequence: TGTGCCAGCAGCTTAAACGCCTTGCAGGGTTTGAACACTGAAGCTTTCTTT. This chain connects TRBV7-9 to TRBJ1-1, with TRBD1 as a possible D gene (5 bases). Germline V gene data show CDR1 as SEHNR and CDR2 as FQNEAQ (reference sequence). The CDR3 contains 17 residues. Trimming shortened V by 2 bases and J by 0 bases, and 16 bases separated the two germline ends.

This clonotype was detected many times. CDR3 region: CASSLGPRTGNTIYF. The CDR3 DNA reads TGCGCCAGCAGCTTGGGACCGAGAACGGGAAACACCATATATTTT. The gene calls are TRBV5-1 and TRBJ1-3; D not resolved. The ends were cut back, 0 bases at V and 4 bases at J, with 11 bases in the middle. Per germline, CDR1 SGHRS and CDR2 YFSETQ. This CDR3 has 15 amino acids. Filled out from reference TRBV5-1 and TRBJ1-3, the complete variable domain reads KAGVTQTPRYLIKTRGQQVTLSCSPISGHRSVSWYQQTPGQGLQFLFEYFSETQRNKGNFPGRFSGRQFSNSRSEMNVSTLELGDSALYLCASSLGPRTGNTIYFGEGSWLTVV.

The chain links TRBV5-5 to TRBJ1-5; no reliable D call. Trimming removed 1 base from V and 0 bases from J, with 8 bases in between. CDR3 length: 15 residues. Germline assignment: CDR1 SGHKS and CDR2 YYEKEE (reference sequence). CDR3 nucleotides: TGTGCCAGCAGCTTGATCGGTTATAGCAATCAGCCCCAGCATTTT. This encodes CASSLIGYSNQPQHF.